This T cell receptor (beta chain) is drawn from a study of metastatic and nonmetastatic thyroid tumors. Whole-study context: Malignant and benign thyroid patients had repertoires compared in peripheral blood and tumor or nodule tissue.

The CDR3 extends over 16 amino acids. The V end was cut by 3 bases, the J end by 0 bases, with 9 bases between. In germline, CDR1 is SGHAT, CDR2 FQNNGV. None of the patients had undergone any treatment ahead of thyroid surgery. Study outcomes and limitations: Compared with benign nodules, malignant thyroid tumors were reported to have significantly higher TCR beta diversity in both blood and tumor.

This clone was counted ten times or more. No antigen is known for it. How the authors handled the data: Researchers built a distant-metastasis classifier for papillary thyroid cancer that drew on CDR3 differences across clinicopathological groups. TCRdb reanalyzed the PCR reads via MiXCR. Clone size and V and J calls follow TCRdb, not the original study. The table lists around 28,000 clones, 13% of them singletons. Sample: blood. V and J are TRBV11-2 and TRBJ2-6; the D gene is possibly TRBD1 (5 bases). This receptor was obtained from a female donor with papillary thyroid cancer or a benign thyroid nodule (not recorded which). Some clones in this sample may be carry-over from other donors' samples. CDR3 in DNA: TGTGCCAGCAGCTTGATCGACAGCTCTGGGGCCAACGTCCTGACTTTC. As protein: CASSLIDSSGANVLTF.